The T cell receptor (beta chain) described here comes from a study of PD-L1 blockade in urothelial cancer. Study in general: Every 3 weeks, patients received intravenous atezolizumab 1,200 mg, beginning 2014. About 90% of the roughly 29 patients were men who had bladder-origin urothelial cancer. Treatment start was followed by blood analysis at 3 weeks (second dose) and again at 6 weeks.

Germline V gene lookup returns CDR1 SGHRS and CDR2 YFSETQ. V shed 4 bases, J shed 10 bases, and the junction held 11 bases outside the gene matches. The CDR3 extends over 15 amino acids. Remarks on this clone: Its antigen remains unknown.

General study findings and limits: Below-median pretreatment blood TCR clonality was a predictor of better survival.

The table came from immunoSEQ multiplex PCR; TCRdb's copy has only in-frame clones and leaves some out. The sample has some 66,000 clones; around 85% are singletons. Time point of the sample: pretreatment peripheral blood. The sequencing used PBMCs, collected around atezolizumab (anti-PD-L1) treatment. The clonotype originates from a man in his sixties with urothelial cancer. The chain joins TRBV5-1 to TRBJ1-6; 7 positions match TRBD1. In DNA form, the CDR3 reads TGCGCCAGCAGCCAAAACCCGGGACAGACCTCACCCCTCCACTTT. Translated: CASSQNPGQTSPLHF.